This T cell receptor beta chain was identified in a study of shared clonotypes between healthy human individuals. Germline V gene sequence: CDR1 MNHEY, CDR2 SVGAGI. Trimming took 2 bases from V and 8 from J, leaving 18 bases between them. CDR3 length: 15 residues. Profiling relied on immunoSEQ multiplex PCR, and the TCRdb table lists in-frame clones only, not all of them. The table has nearly 1,000,000 clones, roughly 72% seen once. Sequencing was done on a sample of memory CD4+ T cells sorted from blood. Subset in this sample: CD45RA-negative fraction. This chain connects TRBV6-5 to TRBJ1-2; D perhaps matches TRBD1 (5 bases). This clonotype was obtained from a man in his late teens or twenties in good health. In DNA, the CDR3 is TGTGCCAGCAGTTACCGTACAGGAGGGGATGGAGGCTACACCTTC. Translating gives CASSYRTGGDGGYTF.